Listed below are T cell receptor beta chains from one sample, sequenced in a study of T-cell reconstitution after alpha-beta-depleted transplantation in children. In TCRdb, the PCR reads were re-called with MiXCR into one record per CDR3 protein. The sample gives roughly 350,000 distinct CDR3 sequences, about 9.3% of which show up once; less than 2.5% is in the top ten. Sequenced here: PBMCs from the stem cell graft donor, sampled from the stem cell graft. These receptors came from a human donor who donated a stem cell graft to a child with acute lymphoblastic leukemia. CDR3s include the opening cysteine and the closing phenylalanine or tryptophan. Each record gives: clone size, V gene, D gene, J gene, CDR3 DNA, CDR3 protein. D genes are given only for firm matches. The size entry is marked missing in some rows and otherwise reads once, few, many or a size class.

-	TRBV28	TRBD2	TRBJ2-7	TGTGCCAGCAGTTTAAGGTCCCTTGAGGGGAGGGCCGGATACGAGCAGTACTTC	CASSLRSLEGRAGYEQYF
-	TRBV7-2	TRBD1	TRBJ2-3	TGTGCCAGCAGCGCCTCAGGGGGTTCCCCCACAGATACGCAGTATTTT	CASSASGGSPTDTQYF
few	TRBV7-2	-	TRBJ2-5	TGTGCCAGCAGCTTACAGGTGACAAGGACGGCGGAGACCCAGTACTTC	CASSLQVTRTAETQYF
-	TRBV18	TRBD2	TRBJ2-1	TGTGCCAGCTCACCAGGGACTAGCGGGAGTTACAATGAGCAGTTCTTC	CASSPGTSGSYNEQFF
many	TRBV12-3/TRBV12-4	-	TRBJ1-4	TGTGCCAGCAGTTTAGTTCCGCGAGGGGGTGGTGAAAAACTGTTTTTT	CASSLVPRGGGEKLFF
-	TRBV11-2	-	TRBJ2-7	-	CASSFGPGTHEQYF
few	TRBV7-9	-	TRBJ1-1	TGTGCCAGCAGCTTAGTTGAGTCCGGGAACACTGAAGCTTTCTTT	CASSLVESGNTEAFF
many	TRBV4-1	-	TRBJ2-7	TGCGCCAGCAGCCAAGTGCCGGGCGGCTTCTACGAGCAGTACTTC	CASSQVPGGFYEQYF
few	TRBV6-5	TRBD2	TRBJ2-2	TGTGCCAGCAGTTACTCCAATACTATGACTAGCGGGAGAGGGGAGCTGTTTTTT	CASSYSNTMTSGRGELFF
-	TRBV29-1	-	TRBJ2-7	TGCAGCGGTCAGGGGAACTCCTACGAGCAGTACTTC	CSGQGNSYEQYF
-	TRBV24-1	TRBD2	TRBJ2-2	TGTGCCACCGTTAAACTAGCGCTAAAGGACACCGGGGAGCTGTTTTTT	CATVKLALKDTGELFF
few	TRBV20-1	-	TRBJ2-4	TGCAGTGCTAGAGACGTAGCCAAAAACATTCAGTACTTC	CSARDVAKNIQYF
-	TRBV7-9	-	TRBJ2-1	TGTGCCAGCAGCTTAGTTGGGACTTTTTACAATGAGCAGTTCTTC	CASSLVGTFYNEQFF
-	TRBV7-9	TRBD1	TRBJ1-1	TGTGCCAGCAGCTATCCGGGACAGGGGAACACTGAAGCTTTCTTT	CASSYPGQGNTEAFF
-	TRBV12-3/TRBV12-4	TRBD1	TRBJ2-2	TGTGCCAGCAGCCCTCGCGGATCCAGGGGGCTCGGGGAGCTGTTTTTT	CASSPRGSRGLGELFF
-	TRBV7-9	TRBD2	TRBJ2-7	TGTGCCAGCAGCCCTACGGCTAGCGGGATGGTATCCTACGAGCAGTACTTC	CASSPTASGMVSYEQYF
few	TRBV20-1	-	TRBJ1-6	TGCAGTGTTTCGCAGCTTAATTCACCCCTCCACTTT	CSVSQLNSPLHF
many	TRBV19	-	TRBJ2-7	TGTGCCAGTAGTATAGATAGGTGGTACGAGCAGTACTTC	CASSIDRWYEQYF
few	TRBV6-5	TRBD1	TRBJ2-5	TGTGCCAGCAGTTACTCGAGACAGGGGGCTCTTGAGACCCAGTACTTC	CASSYSRQGALETQYF
few	TRBV7-2	TRBD2	TRBJ2-1	TGTGCCAGCAGCTTATATGTGGCGGGAGCTGCCAATGAGCAGTTCTTC	CASSLYVAGAANEQFF
few	TRBV7-2	-	TRBJ1-6	TGTGCCAGCAGCCCCCAAACAGGGAGTAATTCACCCCTCCACTTT	CASSPQTGSNSPLHF
-	TRBV3-1	TRBD2	TRBJ2-1	TGTGCCAGCAGCCAGAACTACCTAAATAGCGGGAATGAGCAGTTCTTC	CASSQNYLNSGNEQFF
few	TRBV20-1	-	TRBJ1-5	TGCAGTGCTAGGGGGGGCGAGGAAAATCAGCCCCAGCATTTT	CSARGGEENQPQHF
few	TRBV20-1	-	TRBJ1-1	TGCAGTGCTAGAGAGATCAGGGACCTAACTGAAGCTTTCTTT	CSAREIRDLTEAFF
-	TRBV12-3/TRBV12-4	-	TRBJ2-5	TGTGCCAGCAGTTTCGGAAGGGGTGTTCAAGAGACCCAGTACTTC	CASSFGRGVQETQYF
few	TRBV10-3	TRBD1	TRBJ2-1	TGTGCCATCAGTGAGTCGACGACAGGGCACAATGAGCAGTTCTTC	CAISESTTGHNEQFF
many	TRBV5-1	-	TRBJ2-3	TGCGCCAGCAGCTTACTAGACAGCACGAGCACAGATACGCAGTATTTT	CASSLLDSTSTDTQYF
-	TRBV20-1	-	TRBJ1-1	TGCTGTGCTAGAGATCCGGGACGGAGTCCTACCGGCACTGAAGCTTTCTTT	CCARDPGRSPTGTEAFF
-	TRBV3-1	TRBD1	TRBJ2-5	TGTGCCAGCAGCCATCTTCCCCCGACAGGGGCGTACCAAGAGACCCAGTACTTC	CASSHLPPTGAYQETQYF
few	TRBV27	-	TRBJ2-1	TGTGCCAGCAGCCCCCTACCATTCCCTAACAATGAGCAGTTCTTC	CASSPLPFPNNEQFF
few	TRBV12-3/TRBV12-4	-	TRBJ1-2	TGTGCCAGCAGTTCAGCCGCCTATGGCTACACCTTC	CASSSAAYGYTF
many	TRBV7-6	-	TRBJ1-3	TGTGCCAGCAGCTTGGGGGGCTCTGGAAACACCATATATTTT	CASSLGGSGNTIYF
few	TRBV5-1	-	TRBJ2-3	TGCGCCAGCAGCTTGCTTCTGAACCCAAGCACAGATACGCAGTATTTT	CASSLLLNPSTDTQYF